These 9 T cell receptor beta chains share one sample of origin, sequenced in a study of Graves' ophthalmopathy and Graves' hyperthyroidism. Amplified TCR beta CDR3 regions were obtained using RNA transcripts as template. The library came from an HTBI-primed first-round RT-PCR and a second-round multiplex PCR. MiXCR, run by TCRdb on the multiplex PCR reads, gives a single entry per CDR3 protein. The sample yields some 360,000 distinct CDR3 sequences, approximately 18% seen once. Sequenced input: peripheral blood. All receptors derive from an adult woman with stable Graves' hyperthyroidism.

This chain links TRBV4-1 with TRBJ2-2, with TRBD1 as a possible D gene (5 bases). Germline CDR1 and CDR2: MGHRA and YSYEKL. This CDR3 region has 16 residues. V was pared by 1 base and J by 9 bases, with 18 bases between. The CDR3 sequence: CASSQAAGNVGRELFF. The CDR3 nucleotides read TGCGCCAGCAGCCAAGCTGCAGGGAACGTTGGCCGGGAGCTGTTTTTT.

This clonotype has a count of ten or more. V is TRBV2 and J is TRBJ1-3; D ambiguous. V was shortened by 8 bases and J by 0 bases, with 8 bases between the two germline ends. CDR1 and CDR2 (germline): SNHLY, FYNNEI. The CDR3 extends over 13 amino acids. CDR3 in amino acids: CASGGDSGNTIYF. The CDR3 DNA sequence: TGTGCCAGCGGTGGGGACTCTGGAAACACCATATATTTT.

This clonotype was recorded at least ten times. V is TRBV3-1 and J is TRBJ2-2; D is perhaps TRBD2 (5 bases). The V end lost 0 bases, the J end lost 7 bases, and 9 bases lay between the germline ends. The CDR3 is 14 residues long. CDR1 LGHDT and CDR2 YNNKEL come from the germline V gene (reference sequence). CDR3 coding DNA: TGTGCCAGCAGCCAAGATAGAGCGGTCGGGGAGCTGTTTTTT. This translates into CASSQDRAVGELFF.

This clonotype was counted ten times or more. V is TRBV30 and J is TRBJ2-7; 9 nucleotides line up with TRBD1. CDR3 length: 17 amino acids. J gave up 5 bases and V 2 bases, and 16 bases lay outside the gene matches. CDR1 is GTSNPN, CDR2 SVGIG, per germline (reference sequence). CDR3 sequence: CAWSLTYPGQGIHEQYF. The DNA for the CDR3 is TGTGCCTGGAGTCTCACCTACCCGGGACAGGGTATCCACGAGCAGTACTTC. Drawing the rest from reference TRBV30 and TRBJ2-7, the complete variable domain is SQTIHQWPATLVQPVGSPLSLECTVEGTSNPNLYWYRQAAGRGLQLLFYSVGIGQISSEVPQNLSASRPQDRQFILSSKKLLLSDSGFYLCAWSLTYPGQGIHEQYFGPGTRLTVT.

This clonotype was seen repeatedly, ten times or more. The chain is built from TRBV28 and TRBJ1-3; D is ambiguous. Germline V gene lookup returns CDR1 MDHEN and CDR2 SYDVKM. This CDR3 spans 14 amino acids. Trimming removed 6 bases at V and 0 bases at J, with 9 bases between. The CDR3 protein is CASSDKNSGNTIYF. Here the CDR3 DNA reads TGTGCCAGCAGCGACAAGAACTCTGGAAACACCATATATTTT.

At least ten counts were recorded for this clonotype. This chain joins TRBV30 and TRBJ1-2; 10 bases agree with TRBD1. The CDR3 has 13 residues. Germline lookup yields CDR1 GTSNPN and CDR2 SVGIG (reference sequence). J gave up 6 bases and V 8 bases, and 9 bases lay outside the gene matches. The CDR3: CAGGQGVFHGYTF. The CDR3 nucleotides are TGTGCCGGAGGACAGGGGGTGTTTCATGGCTACACCTTC.

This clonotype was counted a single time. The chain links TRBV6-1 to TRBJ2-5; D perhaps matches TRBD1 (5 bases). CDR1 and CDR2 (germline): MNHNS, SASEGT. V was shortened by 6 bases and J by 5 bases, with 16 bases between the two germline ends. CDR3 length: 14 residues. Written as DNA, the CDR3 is TGTGCCAGCAGAGGCAGGGCCCTGTGGGAGACCCAGTACTTC. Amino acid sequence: CASRGRALWETQYF.

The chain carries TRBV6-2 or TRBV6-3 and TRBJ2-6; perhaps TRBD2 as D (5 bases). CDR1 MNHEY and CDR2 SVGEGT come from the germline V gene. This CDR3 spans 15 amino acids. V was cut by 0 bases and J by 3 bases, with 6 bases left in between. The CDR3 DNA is TGTGCCAGCAGTTACTCGAGGGTTGGGGCCAACGTCCTGACTTTC. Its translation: CASSYSRVGANVLTF.

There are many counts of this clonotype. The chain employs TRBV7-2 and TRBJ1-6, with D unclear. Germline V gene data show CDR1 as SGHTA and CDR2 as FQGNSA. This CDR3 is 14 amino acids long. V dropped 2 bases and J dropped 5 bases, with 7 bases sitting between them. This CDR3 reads CASSLSQNNSPLHF. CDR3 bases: TGTGCCAGCAGCTTATCACAGAATAATTCACCCCTCCACTTT.